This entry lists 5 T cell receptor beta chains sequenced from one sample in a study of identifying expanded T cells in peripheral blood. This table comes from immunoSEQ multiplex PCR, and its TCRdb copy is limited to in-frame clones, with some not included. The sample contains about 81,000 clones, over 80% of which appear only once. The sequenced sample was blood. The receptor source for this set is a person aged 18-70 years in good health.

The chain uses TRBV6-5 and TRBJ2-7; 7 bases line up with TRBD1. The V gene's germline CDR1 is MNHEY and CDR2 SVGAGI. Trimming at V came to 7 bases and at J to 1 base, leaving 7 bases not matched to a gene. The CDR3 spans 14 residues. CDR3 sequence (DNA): TGTGCCAGCAAAAGGGGGCGCGTATCCTACGAGCAGTACTTC. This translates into CASKRGRVSYEQYF.

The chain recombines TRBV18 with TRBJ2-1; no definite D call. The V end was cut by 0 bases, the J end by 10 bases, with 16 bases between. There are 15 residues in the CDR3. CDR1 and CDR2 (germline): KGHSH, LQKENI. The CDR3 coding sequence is TGTGCCAGCTCACCACCGCCCCTCGGCCGCGAGGAGCAGTTCTTC. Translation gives CASSPPPLGREEQFF.

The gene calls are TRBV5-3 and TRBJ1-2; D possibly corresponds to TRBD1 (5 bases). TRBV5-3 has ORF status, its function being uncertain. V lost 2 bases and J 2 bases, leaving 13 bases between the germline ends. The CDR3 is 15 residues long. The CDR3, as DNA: TGTGCCAGAAGCTTAGCAGGGAACGAGAACTATGGCTACACCTTC. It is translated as CARSLAGNENYGYTF.

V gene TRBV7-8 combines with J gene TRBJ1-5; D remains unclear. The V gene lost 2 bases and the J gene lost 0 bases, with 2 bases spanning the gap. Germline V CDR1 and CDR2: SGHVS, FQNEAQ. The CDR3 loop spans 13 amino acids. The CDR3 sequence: CASSLNSNQPQHF. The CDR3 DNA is TGTGCCAGCAGCTTAAATAGCAATCAGCCCCAGCATTTT.

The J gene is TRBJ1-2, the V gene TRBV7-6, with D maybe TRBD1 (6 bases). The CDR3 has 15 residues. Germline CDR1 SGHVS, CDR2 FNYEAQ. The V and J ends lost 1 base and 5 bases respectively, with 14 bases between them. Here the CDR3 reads CASSLEQGFQYGYTF. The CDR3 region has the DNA TGTGCCAGCAGCTTAGAGCAGGGGTTCCAGTATGGCTACACCTTC.